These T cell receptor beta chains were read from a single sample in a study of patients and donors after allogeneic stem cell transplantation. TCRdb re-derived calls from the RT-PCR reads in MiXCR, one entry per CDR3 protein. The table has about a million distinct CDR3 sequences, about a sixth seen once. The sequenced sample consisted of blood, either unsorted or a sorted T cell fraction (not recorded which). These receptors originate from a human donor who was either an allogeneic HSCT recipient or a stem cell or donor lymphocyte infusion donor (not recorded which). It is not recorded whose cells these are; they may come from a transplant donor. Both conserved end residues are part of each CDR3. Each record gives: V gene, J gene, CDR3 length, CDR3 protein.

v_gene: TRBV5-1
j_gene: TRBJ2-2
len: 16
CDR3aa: CASSHTDSRGAGELFF

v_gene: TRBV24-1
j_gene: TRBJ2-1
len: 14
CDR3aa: CATSDPRGSNEQFF

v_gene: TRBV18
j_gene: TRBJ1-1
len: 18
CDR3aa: CASSPPGWDGSLNTEAFF

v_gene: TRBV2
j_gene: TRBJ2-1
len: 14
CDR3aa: CASRPGLGYNEQFF

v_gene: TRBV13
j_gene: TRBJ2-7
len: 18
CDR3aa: CASSPRTSGRAAAYEQYF

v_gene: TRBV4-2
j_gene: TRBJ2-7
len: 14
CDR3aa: CASSPGQGRYEQYF

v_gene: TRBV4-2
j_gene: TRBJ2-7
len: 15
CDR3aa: CASSPRSRQVGEQYF

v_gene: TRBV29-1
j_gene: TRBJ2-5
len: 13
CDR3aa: CSVETSRAGTQYF

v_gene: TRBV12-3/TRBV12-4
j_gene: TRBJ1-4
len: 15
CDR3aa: CASSFWGLANEKLFF

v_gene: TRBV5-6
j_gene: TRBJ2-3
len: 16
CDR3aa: CASSLVGNVPLDTQYF

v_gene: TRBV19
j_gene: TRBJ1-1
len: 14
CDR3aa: CASTLGLLNTEAFF

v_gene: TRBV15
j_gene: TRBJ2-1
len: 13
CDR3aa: CATSRDRGGEQFF

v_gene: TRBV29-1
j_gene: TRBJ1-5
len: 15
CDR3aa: CSVIAQGYSNQPQHF

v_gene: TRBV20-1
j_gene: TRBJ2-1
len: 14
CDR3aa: CSARGSGGDNEQFF

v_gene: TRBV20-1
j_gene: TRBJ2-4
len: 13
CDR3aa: CSAPAPREAIQYF

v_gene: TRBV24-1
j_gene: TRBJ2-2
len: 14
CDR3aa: CATSDLLRSGELFF